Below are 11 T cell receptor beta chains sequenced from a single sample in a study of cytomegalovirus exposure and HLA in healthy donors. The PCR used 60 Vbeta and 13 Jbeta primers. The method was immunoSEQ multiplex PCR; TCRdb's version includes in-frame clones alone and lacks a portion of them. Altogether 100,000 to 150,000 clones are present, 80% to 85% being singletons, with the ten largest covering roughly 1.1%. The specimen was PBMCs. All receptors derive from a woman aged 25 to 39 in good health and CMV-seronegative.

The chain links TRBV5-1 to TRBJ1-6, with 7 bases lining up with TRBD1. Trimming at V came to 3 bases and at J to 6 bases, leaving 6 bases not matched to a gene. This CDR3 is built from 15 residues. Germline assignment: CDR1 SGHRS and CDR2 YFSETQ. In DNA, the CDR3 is TGCGCCAGCAGCTGGACGGGACAGACTAATTCACCCCTCCACTTT. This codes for CASSWTGQTNSPLHF.

This chain's CDR3 is CASTTHRGNTEAFF. CDR3 coding DNA: TGTGCCAGTACCACGCATAGGGGGAACACTGAAGCTTTCTTT. This chain uses TRBV19 with TRBJ1-1, with D perhaps TRBD1 (5 bases). Germline CDR1 reads LNHDA; CDR2 reads SQIVND (reference sequence). V was trimmed by 7 bases and J by 1 base, leaving 13 bases between them. The CDR3 is made up of 14 amino acids.

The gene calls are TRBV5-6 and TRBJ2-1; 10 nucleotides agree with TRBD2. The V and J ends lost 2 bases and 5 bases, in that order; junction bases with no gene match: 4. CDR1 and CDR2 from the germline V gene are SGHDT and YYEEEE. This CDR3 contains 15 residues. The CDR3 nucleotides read TGTGCCAGCAGCTTTTTTACTAGCGGGAACAATGAGCAGTTCTTC. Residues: CASSFFTSGNNEQFF.

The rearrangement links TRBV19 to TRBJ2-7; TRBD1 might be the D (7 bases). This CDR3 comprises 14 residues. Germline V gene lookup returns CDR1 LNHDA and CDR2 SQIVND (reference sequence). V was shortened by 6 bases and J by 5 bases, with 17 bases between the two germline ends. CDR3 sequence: CASRAQGGADEQYF. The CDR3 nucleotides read TGTGCCAGTAGGGCCCAGGGGGGAGCAGACGAGCAGTACTTC. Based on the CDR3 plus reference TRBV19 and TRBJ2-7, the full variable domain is DGGITQSPKYLFRKEGQNVTLSCEQNLNHDAMYWYRQDPGQGLRLIYYSQIVNDFQKGDIAEGYSVSREKKESFPLTVTSAQKNPTAFYLCASRAQGGADEQYFGPGTRLTVT.

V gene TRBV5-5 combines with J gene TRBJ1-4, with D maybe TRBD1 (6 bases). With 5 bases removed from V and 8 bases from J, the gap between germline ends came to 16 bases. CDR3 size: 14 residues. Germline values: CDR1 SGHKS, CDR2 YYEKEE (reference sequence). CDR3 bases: TGTGCCAGCAGTTCCGGGACACAGGGAGAAAAACTGTTTTTT. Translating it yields CASSSGTQGEKLFF.

CDR3 nucleotide sequence: TGTGCCAGCAGCTCCTGGACAGGGAGAAACATTCAGTACTTC. This encodes CASSSWTGRNIQYF. The chain has TRBV14 and TRBJ2-4, with 8 bases identical to TRBD1. The CDR3 is 14 residues long. V trimming: 5 bases; J trimming: 6 bases; junction bases outside the gene matches: 6. Germline V CDR1 and CDR2: SGHDN, FVKESK. Variable domain in full (rest from reference TRBV14 and TRBJ2-4): EAGVTQFPSHSVIEKGQTVTLRCDPISGHDNLYWYRRVMGKEIKFLLHFVKESKQDESGMPNNRFLAERTGGTYSTLKVQPAELEDSGVYFCASSSWTGRNIQYFGAGTRLSVL.

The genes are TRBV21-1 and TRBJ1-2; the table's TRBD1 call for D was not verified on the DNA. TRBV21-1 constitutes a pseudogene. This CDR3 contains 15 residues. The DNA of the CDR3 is TGTGCCAGCAGCTCCCCTGCAGGGTTCCTGTGGGGCTACACCTTC. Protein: CASSSPAGFLWGYTF.

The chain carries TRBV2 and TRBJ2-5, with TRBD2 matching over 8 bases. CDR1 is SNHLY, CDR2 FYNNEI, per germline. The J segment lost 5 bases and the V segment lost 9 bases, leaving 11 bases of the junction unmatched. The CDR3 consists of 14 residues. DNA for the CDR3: TGTGCCAGTGATGCGTTTGGCGGGAGGGAGACCCAGTACTTC. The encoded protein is CASDAFGGRETQYF.

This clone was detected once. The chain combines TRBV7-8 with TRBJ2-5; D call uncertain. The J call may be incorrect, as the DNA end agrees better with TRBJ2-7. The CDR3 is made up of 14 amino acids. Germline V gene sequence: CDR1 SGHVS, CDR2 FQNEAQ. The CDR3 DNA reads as TGTGCCAGCAGCTTAGCTAGTCGAGGTTACGAGCAGTACTTC. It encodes CASSLASRGYEQYF.

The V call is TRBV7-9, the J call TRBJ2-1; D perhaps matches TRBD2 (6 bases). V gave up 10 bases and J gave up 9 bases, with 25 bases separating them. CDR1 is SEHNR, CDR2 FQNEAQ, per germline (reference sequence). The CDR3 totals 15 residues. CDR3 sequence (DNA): TGTGCCACCCAGCTTGGAGGGACTTCCAGTGTTGAGCAGTTCTTC. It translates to CATQLGGTSSVEQFF.

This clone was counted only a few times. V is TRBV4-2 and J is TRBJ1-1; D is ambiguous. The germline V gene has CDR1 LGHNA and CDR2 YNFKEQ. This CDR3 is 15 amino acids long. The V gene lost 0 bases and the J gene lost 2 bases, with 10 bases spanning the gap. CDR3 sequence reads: CASSQEARVNTEAFF. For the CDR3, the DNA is TGTGCCAGCAGCCAAGAAGCACGGGTTAACACTGAAGCTTTCTTT.